The entry that follows covers one T cell receptor beta chain sequence. At least ten counts were recorded for this clonotype. The antigen it binds to is not known. Base-call qualities are not available, and no considerably larger clone is one nucleotide away. The TCR beta CDR3 regions were amplified from RNA transcripts. For the first round of RT-PCR on the TCR CDR3, the HTBI primer set was used together with the Qiagen OneStep RT-PCR kit. The libraries were constructed in a second round of multiplex PCR and then size-selected and purified. Libraries were sequenced paired-end with 100 bp reads on an Illumina HiSeq2000. For the original study's pipeline: SOAPnuke was used to process the raw data, with reads discarded if the reads contained adapters or uncalled bases, had a mean Phred below 15, or lacked an exact constant-primer or identifier match. High-quality paired reads were merged using COPE v1.2.5, and each unique nucleotide sequence was defined as a clonotype. MiTCR v1.1 was used to align the clonotypes against IMGT TRBV, TRBD and TRBJ reference segments. The analysis included only V-J combinations with a frequency above 0.0001, which together covered 99.2% of the repertoires. The TCS score was defined as the ratio of F50 (clonal expansion) to E x V (chaos), calculated using BLOSUM62-based TCRdist between CDR3 peptides within each V-J. Welch's t-statistics and random forest reduced several hundred V-J features to 13, which were used in a naive Bayes classifier (R e1071). In-frame beta chains were kept once TCRdb had trimmed the public reads at Q25 with fastp and called clones with MiXCR. Every distinct CDR3 protein forms one entry, paired with its most common genes and DNA. The V and J calls here are based on TCRdb, not the publication. The sample table shows fewer than 500,000 distinct CDR3 sequences, and roughly 14% are seen once. The ten largest clones take up 13% of the sample.

The source of the sample is a study of T cells in Graves' hyperthyroidism and ophthalmopathy (dated by TCRdb to the late 2010s). The study in broad terms: Peripheral blood samples were taken at initial diagnosis, before any treatment was given. TCR V-J signatures able to tell the groups apart were searched for in a discovery cohort of approximately 95 patients, of whom fewer than 45 had Graves' ophthalmopathy and around 57 had stable Graves' hyperthyroidism. Prospective prediction of ophthalmopathy was tested in an independent validation cohort consisting of 18 to 20 hyperthyroidism patients and about 17 patients who later progressed to ophthalmopathy. The 100 discovery patients were divided at random into training and test sets in a 7:3 ratio. In addition, the study compared T-cell repertoires in thyroid tissue and in blood from five to seven Graves' hyperthyroidism patients. Once sampling was done, hyperthyroidism patients were given methimazole at a starting dose of 30 mg daily, whereas ophthalmopathy patients were given high-dose intravenous methylprednisolone. The paper describes TCR Vbeta CDR3 sequencing of 120 to 150 peripheral blood samples, made up of 43 ophthalmopathy patients, 70 to 80 hyperthyroidism patients and 17 progressor patients.

Clipping removes 3 bases from V and 7 bases from J, with 4 as the unmatched junction base count. The CDR1 and CDR2 encoded by the germline V gene (reference sequence) are DFQATT and SNEGSKA. The CDR3 goes from the cysteine to the phenylalanine over 13 residues. The CDR3 DNA has 39 bases and is translated from base 1. Ophthalmopathy patients had moderately to severely active disease, Clinical Activity Score of at least 3, NOSPECS grade of at least 4, and duration under 3 months. Patients with uncontrolled infections, other autoimmune diseases, pregnancy or lactation were excluded. Diagnoses were established on the basis of clinical symptoms, serum thyroxine and TRAb, thyroid ultrasound, and orbital computed tomography. Ficoll-Paque density gradient centrifugation was used to isolate PBMCs from about 10 ml of fresh peripheral blood. Trizol reagent was used to extract total RNA, and RNA quality was then checked on an Agilent 2100 Bioanalyzer.

The research as a whole found: A 13 V-J signature model separated ophthalmopathy from stable hyperthyroidism, with 87.88% sensitivity and 81.08% specificity in cross-validation and 80%/75% in testing. Blood samples also contained most of the expanded thyroid clonotypes (frequency above 0.001), which suggests that blood repertoires may reflect thyroid immune responses. No statistical method was used to fix the sample size in advance, and group allocation was not hidden from the investigators. In validation, progression to ophthalmopathy was predicted by the model with 70.59% sensitivity and 72% to 85% specificity, a median of roughly six months before onset.

The specimen was blood. This chain is built from TRBV20-1 and TRBJ1-5; 9 bases in the junction line up with TRBD1. This TCR was recovered from a man younger than 35 with Graves' ophthalmopathy. The nucleotides read TGCAGTGCTAGGGGGACAGGGCGGCAGCCCCAGCATTTT. This codes for CSARGTGRQPQHF.